Below are 12 T cell receptor beta chains sequenced from a single sample in a study of T-cell memory formation after mild COVID-19. One entry per CDR3 protein results from TCRdb running MiXCR on the 5' RACE reads. The sample shows approximately 560,000 distinct CDR3 sequences, 15% to 20% of them seen only once. Input material: PBMCs or a T cell subset sorted from them (not recorded which). The source is an adult woman who had mild COVID-19 (a few samples of this study predate the infection). Cell type and time point are not known.

The chain is built from TRBV20-1 and TRBJ1-2; tentatively, D is TRBD1 (6 bases). CDR1 is DFQATT and CDR2 is SNEGSKA in the germline V gene (reference sequence). V was pared by 1 base and J by 4 bases, with 16 bases between. There are 15 residues in the CDR3. CDR3 residues: CSARARALGAYGYTF. The CDR3 DNA reads TGCAGTGCTAGAGCTCGAGCGCTGGGGGCCTATGGCTACACCTTC.

This sequence joins TRBV5-1 and TRBJ2-7; D perhaps matches TRBD2 (6 bases). The CDR3 sequence is 12 residues long. V lost 5 bases to trimming and J lost 7 bases, with 13 bases between them. The germline gives CDR1 SGHRS, CDR2 YFSETQ. In DNA form, the CDR3 reads TGCGCCAGCAGGGTGACGGGAGAGGAGCAGTACTTC. Protein product: CASRVTGEEQYF.

There are a few counts of this clonotype. The gene calls are TRBV20-1 and TRBJ2-3; perhaps TRBD2 as D (5 bases). The CDR3 totals 14 residues. Germline CDR1 DFQATT, CDR2 SNEGSKA (reference sequence). The germline V and J ends were trimmed by 6 bases and 1 base, with 14 bases remaining between them. The CDR3 reads CSARTPWGTDTQYF. CDR3 coding DNA: TGCAGTGCCAGGACTCCCTGGGGCACAGATACGCAGTATTTT.

This clonotype was seen a handful of times. This sequence joins TRBV6-5 and TRBJ1-2; D not resolved. The CDR3 consists of 15 residues. V lost 6 bases and J 2 bases, leaving 16 bases between the germline ends. Per the germline V gene, CDR1 is MNHEY and CDR2 is SVGAGI. In DNA, the CDR3 is TGTGCCAGCAGAAACCTCGTGGACGCAAACTATGGCTACACCTTC. The encoded protein is CASRNLVDANYGYTF.

Concerning this clonotype itself: A much larger clone differs by one base, so this may be a read error. Since no conserved phenylalanine or tryptophan closes the CDR3, a read error is the likely cause. The chain couples TRBV7-3 to TRBJ2-1; D perhaps matches TRBD2 (6 bases). CDR1 is SGHTA, CDR2 FQGTGA, per germline. V lost 3 bases, J lost 6 bases, and 18 bases lay in between. This CDR3 has 16 residues. CDR3: CASSFPGSPSGNEQFL. The CDR3 DNA reads as TGTGCCAGCAGCTTCCCCGGGAGTCCCTCTGGCAATGAGCAGTTCTTA.

This clonotype was counted only a few times. The V and J genes are TRBV15 and TRBJ2-3; TRBD1 is a possible D gene (6 bases). CDR1 and CDR2 (germline): LNHNV, YYDKDF (reference sequence). V lost 2 bases and J 2 bases, leaving 14 bases between the germline ends. The CDR3 loop spans 16 amino acids. In DNA, the CDR3 is TGTGCCACCAGCAGATCCACAGGGAATCCCACAGATACGCAGTATTTT. It is translated as CATSRSTGNPTDTQYF.

The chain uses TRBV6-5 and TRBJ2-1, with D possibly TRBD2 on 5 matching bases. V dropped 5 bases and J dropped 6 bases, with 8 bases sitting between them. Germline V gene lookup returns CDR1 MNHEY and CDR2 SVGAGI. This CDR3 spans 12 amino acids. CDR3 coding DNA: TGTGCCAGCAGTACTAGACGCAATGAGCAGTTCTTC. Its translation: CASSTRRNEQFF.

The rearrangement joins TRBV7-9 to TRBJ2-7; the D gene is possibly TRBD2 (7 bases). Germline CDR1 is SEHNR and CDR2 is FQNEAQ (reference sequence). V was pared by 3 bases and J by 6 bases, with 18 bases between. The CDR3 loop spans 15 amino acids. The CDR3 loop reads CASSFGGVAGVEQYF. The CDR3 DNA reads as TGTGCCAGCAGCTTCGGGGGCGTCGCGGGAGTCGAGCAGTACTTC.

With respect to this clonotype: A much larger clone lies a single base off, so this may be a read error. The gene calls are TRBV29-1 and TRBJ2-1; D remains unclear. CDR3 length equals 13 residues. The germline V gene encodes CDR1 SQVTM and CDR2 ANQGSEA. The ends were cut back, 7 bases at V and 5 bases at J, with 15 bases in the middle. The CDR3 nucleotides read TGCAGCGCTGACACTATCGTAGACAATGAGCAGTTCTTC. Amino acids: CSADTIVDNEQFF.

The sample holds a few counts of this clonotype. The chain carries TRBV12-3 or TRBV12-4 and TRBJ2-5; D gene uncertain. The CDR3 runs to 15 residues. Trimming took 5 bases from V and 0 from J, leaving 13 bases between them. CDR3 coding DNA: TGTGCCAGCAGTCCGGGTGGGATGTACCAAGAGACCCAGTACTTC. Its protein is CASSPGGMYQETQYF.

J is TRBJ2-5 and V is TRBV28; D is possibly TRBD1 (5 bases). Germline CDR1 is MDHEN and CDR2 is SYDVKM. Between the trimmed V and J ends, which lost 2 bases and 2 bases, there was a span of 12 bases. The CDR3 is made up of 15 amino acids. CDR3 sequence: CASSLGANPQETQYF. The DNA for the CDR3 is TGTGCCAGCAGTTTAGGGGCGAACCCTCAAGAGACCCAGTACTTC.

This clonotype occurred a few times. The chain combines TRBV24-1 with TRBJ1-2; D remains unclear. With 2 bases removed from V and 6 bases from J, the gap between germline ends came to 9 bases. Germline loops: CDR1 KGHDR, CDR2 SFDVKD. This CDR3 is 13 amino acids long. CDR3 residues: CATSDSNTDGYTF. The CDR3 DNA sequence: TGTGCCACCAGTGATTCCAACACAGATGGCTACACCTTC.